This T cell receptor beta chain was sequenced in a study of blood T cell repertoires in COVID-19. The wider study: Collection of acute and convalescent COVID-19 samples took place in the United States, Italy and Spain. PBMCs, B-cell-depleted T cells, or T cells provided the cDNA or gDNA that made up the material.

Seattle patient enrollment occurred during active infection, with longitudinal follow-up thereafter. The CDR3 is 13 amino acids. The V gene lost 1 base and the J gene lost 5 bases, with 9 bases spanning the gap. In the source study's methods: Estimation of nucleated cell counts was performed using reference gene primer amplification. Produced via immunoSEQ multiplex PCR; TCRdb's table is partial and in-frame only. V and J calls and clone size are those listed in that table; D and trimming were worked out from the DNA. The data hold 150,000 to 200,000 clones, with approximately 94% observed a single time.

The sequence was collected from a man younger than 40 with COVID-19, enrolled during active disease. Sequences were obtained from peripheral blood. The chain recombines TRBV12-3 or TRBV12-4 with TRBJ2-7; a weak D match, TRBD1 (5 bases). DNA for the CDR3: TGTGCCAGCAGTTTAGGGGGCGTCAACGAGCAGTACTTC. Its protein product is CASSLGGVNEQYF.